A single sample gave rise to the 22 T cell receptor beta chains below, sequenced in a study of tissue T cells after allogeneic stem cell transplantation. The assay was immunoSEQ multiplex PCR, and TCRdb's table has in-frame clones only and misses some. Of fewer than 30,000 clones listed, around four fifths are singletons. The sample here was tissue from the ileum, taken at autopsy. These receptors all come from a female donor of 60 years or more with lung cancer.

In nucleotides, the CDR3 is TGTGCCAGCAGCTCACAGCGGGAGTACACCGGGGAGCTGTTTTTT. Residues: CASSSQREYTGELFF. The rearrangement links TRBV7-2 to TRBJ2-2, with 8 nucleotides matching TRBD2. This CDR3 is built from 15 residues. Germline V gives CDR1 SGHTA, CDR2 FQGNSA. J lost 3 bases, V lost 4 bases, and 4 bases had no gene match.

The sample holds a few counts of this clone. The chain couples TRBV7-2 to TRBJ2-7; D is perhaps TRBD1 (6 bases). This CDR3 region has 14 residues. Trimming cost V 3 bases and J 0 bases, with 9 bases left between them. Per germline, CDR1 SGHTA and CDR2 FQGNSA. CDR3 loop: CASSFLQGSYEQYF. The CDR3 nucleotides read TGTGCCAGCAGCTTCTTACAGGGCTCCTACGAGCAGTACTTC.

The J gene is TRBJ1-2, the V gene TRBV24-1; no firm D call. V dropped 12 bases and J dropped 8 bases, with 18 bases sitting between them. The CDR3 covers 12 residues. CDR1 is KGHDR and CDR2 is SFDVKD in the germline V gene. CDR3 DNA sequence: TGTGCCGCCTCGGGAGGGTTCGGGGGCTACACCTTC. Amino acids: CAASGGFGGYTF.

The sample holds a few counts of this clone. The chain employs TRBV30 and TRBJ2-4; perhaps TRBD1 as D (8 bases). CDR1 is GTSNPN and CDR2 is SVGIG in the germline V gene (reference sequence). This CDR3 contains 14 residues. V was cut by 7 bases and J by 0 bases, with 13 bases left in between. CDR3: CASQGGIAKNIQYF. DNA of the CDR3: TGTGCCTCACAGGGGGGGATAGCCAAAAACATTCAGTACTTC.

As for this clone: Other nucleotide sequences from this sample produce the same CDR3. The rearrangement joins TRBV5-1 to TRBJ2-2; TRBD1 aligns across 7 bases. Germline CDR1 and CDR2: SGHRS and YFSETQ. The ends lost 2 bases at V and 1 base at J; junction bases unmatched: 2. This CDR3 has 15 amino acids. The CDR3 DNA is TGCGCCAGCAGCTTCACAGGGGTGAACACCGGGGAGCTGTTTTTT. Translation gives CASSFTGVNTGELFF.

The chain links TRBV7-2 to TRBJ2-5, with 8 bases identical to TRBD1. This CDR3 has 13 amino acids. Germline values: CDR1 SGHTA, CDR2 FQGNSA. Unmatched junction bases numbered 1, after V lost 3 bases and J lost 4 bases. CDR3 coding DNA: TGTGCCAGCAGCTTCCAGGGGGCAGAGACCCAGTACTTC. Its translation: CASSFQGAETQYF. The variable domain in full, with the rest retrieved from reference TRBV7-2 and TRBJ2-5, is GAGVSQSPSNKVTEKGKDVELRCDPISGHTALYWYRQSLGQGLEFLIYFQGNSAPDKSGLPSDRFSAERTGGSVSTLTIQRTQQEDSAVYLCASSFQGAETQYFGPGTRLLVL.

This sequence joins TRBV19 and TRBJ2-2, with a weak D call TRBD1 (6 bases). The CDR3 is made up of 14 amino acids. V lost 2 bases to trimming and J lost 9 bases, with 13 bases between them. CDR1 and CDR2 from the germline V gene are LNHDA and SQIVND (reference sequence). The CDR3 loop is CASSIWTASRELFF. The CDR3 region has the DNA TGTGCCAGTAGTATATGGACAGCGTCCCGGGAGCTGTTTTTT. Looking up the rest from reference TRBV19 and TRBJ2-2 gives the full variable domain: DGGITQSPKYLFRKEGQNVTLSCEQNLNHDAMYWYRQDPGQGLRLIYYSQIVNDFQKGDIAEGYSVSREKKESFPLTVTSAQKNPTAFYLCASSIWTASRELFFGEGSRLTVL.

The rearrangement joins TRBV7-9 to TRBJ1-2, with D uncertain. The germline gives CDR1 SEHNR, CDR2 FQNEAQ (reference sequence). V dropped 7 bases and J dropped 8 bases, with 17 bases sitting between them. The CDR3 loop spans 13 amino acids. The CDR3 coding sequence is TGTGCCAGCACCCCGGTGTCACAAGGCGGCTACACCTTC. Translated: CASTPVSQGGYTF.

The genes are TRBV19 and TRBJ2-7; D is possibly TRBD2 (5 bases). Germline CDR1 is LNHDA and CDR2 is SQIVND (reference sequence). V lost 3 bases, J lost 3 bases, and 18 bases lay in between. The CDR3 loop spans 16 amino acids. The CDR3 loop is CASSIFTGNEGYEQYF. The CDR3 nucleotides are TGTGCCAGTAGTATTTTCACGGGTAATGAGGGCTACGAGCAGTACTTC.

The chain is built from TRBV27 and TRBJ1-1; D remains ambiguous. The CDR3 contains 12 residues. V was shortened by 5 bases and J by 3 bases, with 7 bases between the two germline ends. Per the germline V gene, CDR1 is MNHEY and CDR2 is SMNVEV (reference sequence). The CDR3 DNA reads as TGTGCCAGCAGTGCCTTGGACACTGAAGCTTTCTTT. It codes for CASSALDTEAFF.

The chain links TRBV7-2 to TRBJ1-1; D perhaps matches TRBD1 (5 bases). CDR1 and CDR2 from the germline V gene are SGHTA and FQGNSA. This CDR3 is built from 16 residues. The V end lost 6 bases, the J end lost 0 bases, and 17 bases lay between the germline ends. CDR3 amino acids: CASSPSTVIMNTEAFF. As DNA, the CDR3 is TGTGCCAGCAGTCCATCGACAGTGATCATGAACACTGAAGCTTTCTTT.

This clone was detected only a few times. The rearrangement uses TRBV18 and TRBJ2-1; 9 nucleotides agree with TRBD2. V lost 4 bases and J lost 9; bases outside the gene matches: 7. The germline CDR1 and CDR2 sequences are KGHSH and LQKENI. The CDR3 consists of 14 residues. The CDR3 is CASSLAGAPGEQFF. The DNA for the CDR3 is TGTGCCAGCTCACTAGCGGGGGCCCCTGGTGAGCAGTTCTTC.

This clone has just one count. J is TRBJ1-6 and V is TRBV30, with TRBD1 as a possible D gene (6 bases). The V and J ends lost 3 bases and 10 bases respectively, with 16 bases between them. Germline V CDR1 and CDR2: GTSNPN, SVGIG (reference sequence). The CDR3 extends over 14 amino acids. CDR3 DNA sequence: TGTGCCTGGAGACCGGTATGGGGGGGCTCACCCCTCCACTTT. Amino acid sequence: CAWRPVWGGSPLHF.

This clone occurred a few times. The rearrangement joins TRBV10-1 to TRBJ2-7, with D possibly being TRBD1 (5 bases). The CDR3 consists of 13 residues. The V gene's germline CDR1 is WNHNN and CDR2 SYGVQD (reference sequence). V lost 2 bases and J lost 4, with 9 bases in between. The CDR3 DNA reads as TGCGCCAGCAGTGAGGACAGAAAATACGAGCAGTACTTC. Its translation is CASSEDRKYEQYF.

The DNA of the CDR3 is TGTGCCAGCAGCTTCGAGCGGGGGGCCTACCTGAGCGGGGAGCTGTTTTTT. Protein: CASSFERGAYLSGELFF. The chain uses TRBV7-2 and TRBJ2-2, with 9 nucleotides matching TRBD2. The V and J ends lost 3 bases and 7 bases, in that order; junction bases with no gene match: 12. CDR1 and CDR2 (germline): SGHTA, FQGNSA. The CDR3 is 17 residues long.

The chain combines TRBV18 with TRBJ2-5; D possibly corresponds to TRBD2 (6 bases). The length of the CDR3 is 15 residues. Germline CDR1 reads KGHSH; CDR2 reads LQKENI. V lost 6 bases and J lost 4, with 18 bases in between. In nucleotides, the CDR3 is TGTGCCAGCTCGCGGGACGGCAAACTAGCAGAGACCCAGTACTTC. It yields the protein CASSRDGKLAETQYF.

The chain recombines TRBV7-9 with TRBJ2-5; no clear D. Germline CDR1 reads SEHNR; CDR2 reads FQNEAQ (reference sequence). Trimming left V 0 bases short and J 5 bases short, with 13 bases between. The CDR3 runs 15 residues. CDR3 in amino acids: CASSLAHGRWETQYF. Here the CDR3 DNA reads TGTGCCAGCAGCTTAGCGCATGGGCGGTGGGAGACCCAGTACTTC.

By proportion, this clone is medium-sized. The chain employs TRBV4-3 and TRBJ1-1, with D hard to call. This CDR3 spans 15 amino acids. The germline V gene encodes CDR1 LGHNA and CDR2 YSLEER. Deletions cut 0 bases from V and 1 base from J, with 9 bases between. The CDR3 nucleotides read TGCGCCAGCAGCCAAGATGCGGCGGGGAACACTGAAGCTTTCTTT. It is translated as CASSQDAAGNTEAFF.

The chain links TRBV7-3 to TRBJ2-6; tentatively, D is TRBD1 (6 bases). Germline lookup yields CDR1 SGHTA and CDR2 FQGTGA. Between the trimmed V and J ends, which lost 3 bases and 1 base, there was a span of 7 bases. The CDR3 extends over 15 amino acids. For the CDR3, the DNA is TGTGCCAGCAGCTTCAGGGGTTCTGGGGCCAACGTCCTGACTTTC. As protein: CASSFRGSGANVLTF. Using reference TRBV7-3 and TRBJ2-6 for the parts outside the CDR3, the full variable domain is GAGVSQTPSNKVTEKGKYVELRCDPISGHTALYWYRQSLGQGPEFLIYFQGTGAADDSGLPNDRFFAVRPEGSVSTLKIQRTERGDSAVYLCASSFRGSGANVLTFGAGSRLTVL.

This chain joins TRBV18 and TRBJ2-2, with D possibly matching TRBD2 (5 bases). Germline V gives CDR1 KGHSH, CDR2 LQKENI. Trimming took 3 bases from V and 6 from J, leaving 11 bases between them. The CDR3 has 14 amino acids. CDR3 residues: CASSPYSGAGELFF. CDR3 sequence (DNA): TGTGCCAGCTCACCCTACTCCGGGGCCGGGGAGCTGTTTTTT.

V and J are TRBV24-1 and TRBJ1-5; D is possibly TRBD1 (6 bases). The V and J ends lost 2 bases and 6 bases respectively, with 13 bases between them. CDR1 and CDR2 from the germline V gene are KGHDR and SFDVKD. This CDR3 region has 15 residues. CDR3 in DNA: TGTGCCACCAGTGATTCCAAACAGGGAGGTCAGCCCCAGCATTTT. Translating gives CATSDSKQGGQPQHF.

The J gene is TRBJ2-2, the V gene TRBV18; unclear D gene. CDR1 is KGHSH, CDR2 LQKENI, per germline. CDR3 size: 13 residues. Deletions cut 3 bases from V and 5 bases from J, with 7 bases between. The CDR3 sequence: CASSPTVTGELFF. The CDR3 bases are TGTGCCAGCTCACCCACGGTTACCGGGGAGCTGTTTTTT.